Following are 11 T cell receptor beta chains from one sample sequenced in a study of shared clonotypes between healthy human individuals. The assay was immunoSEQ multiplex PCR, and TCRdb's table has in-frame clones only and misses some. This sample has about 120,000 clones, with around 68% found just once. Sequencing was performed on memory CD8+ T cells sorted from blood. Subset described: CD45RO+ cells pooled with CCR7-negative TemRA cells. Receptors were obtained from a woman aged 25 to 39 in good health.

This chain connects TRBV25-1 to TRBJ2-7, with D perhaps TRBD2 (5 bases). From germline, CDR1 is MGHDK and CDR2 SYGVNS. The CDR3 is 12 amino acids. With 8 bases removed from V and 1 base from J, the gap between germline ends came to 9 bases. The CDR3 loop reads CASGGPSYEQYF. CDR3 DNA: TGTGCCAGCGGCGGGCCTTCCTACGAGCAGTACTTC.

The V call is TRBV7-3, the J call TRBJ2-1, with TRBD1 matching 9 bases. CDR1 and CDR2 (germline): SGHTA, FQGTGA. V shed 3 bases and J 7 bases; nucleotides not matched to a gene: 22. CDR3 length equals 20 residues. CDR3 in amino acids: CASSLDWGQGLYSYNNEQFF. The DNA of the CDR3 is TGTGCCAGCAGCTTGGATTGGGGACAGGGCCTTTACTCCTACAATAATGAGCAGTTCTTC. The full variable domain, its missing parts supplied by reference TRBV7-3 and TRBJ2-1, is GAGVSQTPSNKVTEKGKYVELRCDPISGHTALYWYRQSLGQGPEFLIYFQGTGAADDSGLPNDRFFAVRPEGSVSTLKIQRTERGDSAVYLCASSLDWGQGLYSYNNEQFFGPGTRLTVL.

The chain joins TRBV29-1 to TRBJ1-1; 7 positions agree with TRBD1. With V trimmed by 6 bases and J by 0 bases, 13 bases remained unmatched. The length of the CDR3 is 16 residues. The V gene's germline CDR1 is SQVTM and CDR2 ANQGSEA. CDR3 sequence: CSVETTGKGLNTEAFF. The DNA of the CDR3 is TGCAGCGTGGAAACGACAGGGAAAGGGTTGAACACTGAAGCTTTCTTT.

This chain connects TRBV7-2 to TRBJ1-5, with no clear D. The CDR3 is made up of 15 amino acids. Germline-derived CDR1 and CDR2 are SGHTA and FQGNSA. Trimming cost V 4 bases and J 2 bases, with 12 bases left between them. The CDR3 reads CASSSGVARNQPQHF. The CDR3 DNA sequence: TGTGCCAGCAGCTCAGGTGTGGCGCGCAATCAGCCCCAGCATTTT.

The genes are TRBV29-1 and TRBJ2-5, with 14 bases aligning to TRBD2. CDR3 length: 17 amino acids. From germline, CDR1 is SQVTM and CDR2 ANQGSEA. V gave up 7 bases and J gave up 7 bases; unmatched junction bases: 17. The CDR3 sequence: CSAEAPTSGRAWGTQYF. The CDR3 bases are TGCAGCGCCGAAGCCCCGACTAGCGGGAGGGCTTGGGGGACCCAGTACTTC. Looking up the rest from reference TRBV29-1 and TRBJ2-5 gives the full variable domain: SAVISQKPSRDICQRGTSLTIQCQVDSQVTMMFWYRQQPGQSLTLIATANQGSEATYESGFVIDKFPISRPNLTFSTLTVSNMSPEDSSIYLCSAEAPTSGRAWGTQYFGPGTRLLVL.

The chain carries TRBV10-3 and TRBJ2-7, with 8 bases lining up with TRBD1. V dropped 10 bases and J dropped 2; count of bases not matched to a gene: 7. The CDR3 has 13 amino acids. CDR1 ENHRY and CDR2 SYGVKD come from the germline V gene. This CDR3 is CATSDRAAYEQYF. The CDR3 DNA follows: TGTGCCACCTCGGACAGGGCGGCCTACGAGCAGTACTTC.

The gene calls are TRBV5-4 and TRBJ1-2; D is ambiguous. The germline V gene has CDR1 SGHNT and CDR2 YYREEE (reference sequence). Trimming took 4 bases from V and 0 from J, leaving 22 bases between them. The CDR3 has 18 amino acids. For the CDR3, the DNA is TGTGCCAGCAGCCCTCCCGGGAGCCCCGTGGAGGCTAACTATGGCTACACCTTC. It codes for CASSPPGSPVEANYGYTF.

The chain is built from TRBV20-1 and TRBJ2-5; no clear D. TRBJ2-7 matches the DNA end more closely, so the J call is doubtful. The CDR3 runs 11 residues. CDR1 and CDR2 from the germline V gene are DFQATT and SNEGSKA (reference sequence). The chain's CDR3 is CSARQDYEQYF. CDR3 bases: TGCAGTGCTAGACAAGACTACGAGCAGTACTTC.

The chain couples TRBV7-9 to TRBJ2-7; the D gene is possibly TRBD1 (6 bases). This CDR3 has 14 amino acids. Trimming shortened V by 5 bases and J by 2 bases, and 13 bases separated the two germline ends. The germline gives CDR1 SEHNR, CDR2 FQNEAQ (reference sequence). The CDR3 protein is CASSIWTVAYEQYF. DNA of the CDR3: TGTGCCAGCAGCATCTGGACAGTGGCCTACGAGCAGTACTTC.

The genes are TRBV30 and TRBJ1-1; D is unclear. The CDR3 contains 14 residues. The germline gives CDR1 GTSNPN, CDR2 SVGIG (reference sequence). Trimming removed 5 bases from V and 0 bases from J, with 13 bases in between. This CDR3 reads CAWGFQQLNTEAFF. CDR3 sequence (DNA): TGTGCCTGGGGTTTCCAACAGTTGAACACTGAAGCTTTCTTT.

The CDR3 sequence is CASSQVYPYNEQFF. The CDR3 region has the DNA TGTGCCAGCAGCCAAGTTTACCCTTACAATGAGCAGTTCTTC. The chain recombines TRBV14 with TRBJ2-1; D gene ambiguous. The CDR3 contains 14 residues. Deletions cut 1 base from V and 4 bases from J, with 8 bases between. Germline-derived CDR1 and CDR2 are SGHDN and FVKESK.